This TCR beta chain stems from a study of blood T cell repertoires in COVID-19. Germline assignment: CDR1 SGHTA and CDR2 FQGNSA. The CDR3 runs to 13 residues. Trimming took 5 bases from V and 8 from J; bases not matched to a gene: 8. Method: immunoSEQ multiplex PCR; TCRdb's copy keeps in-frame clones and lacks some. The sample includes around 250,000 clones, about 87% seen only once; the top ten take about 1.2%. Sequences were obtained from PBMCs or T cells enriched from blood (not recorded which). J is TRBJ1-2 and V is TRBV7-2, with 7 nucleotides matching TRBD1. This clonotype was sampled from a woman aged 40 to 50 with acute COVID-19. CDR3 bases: TGTGCCAGCAGCCAAATGACAGGGAAAGGCTACACCTTC. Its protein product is CASSQMTGKGYTF.